These 13 T cell receptor beta chains originate from one sample sequenced in a study of Tregs in tolerant kidney transplant recipients (dated by TCRdb to about 2019). The library was prepared using the immunoSEQ multiplex PCR assay. The immuneACCESS repertoire file appears here via TCRdb, limited to in-frame rearrangements. These files lack a portion of the clones; in checked studies, under half of the deficit traces to unresolved V genes, and the cause of the others is not known. This sample has about 60,000 clones in its table, and 80% to 95% of those were observed once. Of the sample, 10% to 11% is held by the ten largest clones. In light of the paper, this sample's time point label describes: blood sample drawn before combined kidney and bone marrow transplant. This material consisted of CD8+ T cells from blood, taken before the transplant. The origin of the receptors is a human donor who received a combined kidney and bone marrow transplant.

Only one count was recorded for this clone. The chain has TRBV9 and TRBJ2-1; TRBD2 matches 10 bases. Germline V CDR1 and CDR2: SGDLS, YYNGEE. This CDR3 is built from 12 residues. Trimming took 7 bases from V and 5 from J; bases not matched to a gene: 0. CDR3 sequence reads: CASGLADNEQFF. Written as DNA, the CDR3 is TGTGCCAGCGGACTAGCGGACAATGAGCAGTTCTTC.

The chain carries TRBV2 and TRBJ1-5; 8 bases align to TRBD1. The CDR3 covers 14 residues. The V gene's germline CDR1 is SNHLY and CDR2 FYNNEI. V dropped 7 bases and J dropped 9; count of bases not matched to a gene: 11. The CDR3 DNA sequence: TGTGCCAGCACTGACGGGACAGGAAGTCTGCCCCAGCATTTT. The encoded protein is CASTDGTGSLPQHF.

This chain connects TRBV2 to TRBJ2-1, with 7 nucleotides matching TRBD2. Looked up from germline, CDR1 is SNHLY and CDR2 is FYNNEI. The CDR3 is made up of 14 amino acids. With V trimmed by 7 bases and J by 3 bases, 6 bases remained unmatched. The CDR3 is CASMASGLYNEQFF. DNA for the CDR3: TGTGCCAGCATGGCTAGCGGCCTCTACAATGAGCAGTTCTTC.

The gene calls are TRBV9 and TRBJ1-5; D remains unclear. CDR1 is SGDLS and CDR2 is YYNGEE in the germline V gene. CDR3 length equals 14 residues. The ends were cut back, 0 bases at V and 4 bases at J, with 8 bases in the middle. The CDR3 protein is CASSVGRTNQPQHF. The DNA of the CDR3 is TGTGCCAGCAGCGTAGGCAGGACTAATCAGCCCCAGCATTTT. The full variable domain, with the rest looked up from reference TRBV9 and TRBJ1-5, is DSGVTQTPKHLITATGQRVTLRCSPRSGDLSVYWYQQSLDQGLQFLIQYYNGEERAKGNILERFSAQQFPDLHSELNLSSLELGDSALYFCASSVGRTNQPQHFGDGTRLSIL.

This clone has only one observation. The J gene is TRBJ2-4, the V gene TRBV19; possibly TRBD2 for D (5 bases). The V gene's germline CDR1 is LNHDA and CDR2 SQIVND (reference sequence). CDR3 length: 16 amino acids. Trimming pared 5 bases from V and 1 base from J, leaving 15 bases between. CDR3 region: CASSLYTRGAKNIQYF. The CDR3, as DNA: TGTGCCAGTAGTCTGTACACAAGAGGGGCCAAAAACATTCAGTACTTC.

This chain uses TRBV5-6 with TRBJ2-5; D may be TRBD2 (7 bases). The CDR3 is 14 amino acids. CDR1 is SGHDT, CDR2 YYEEEE, per germline. V was clipped by 5 bases and J by 5 bases, with 16 bases between them. The CDR3: CASRVGGPRETQYF. The DNA of the CDR3 is TGTGCCAGCAGGGTCGGGGGGCCCAGGGAGACCCAGTACTTC.

This clone appeared a single time. The gene calls are TRBV7-3 and TRBJ2-1, with D possibly TRBD2 on 5 matching bases. V dropped 5 bases and J dropped 3 bases, with 11 bases sitting between them. In germline, CDR1 is SGHTA, CDR2 FQGTGA. The CDR3 has 14 residues. CDR3 protein: CASSPGVYYNEQFF. The CDR3 DNA follows: TGTGCCAGCAGCCCCGGGGTTTACTACAATGAGCAGTTCTTC. Filled out from reference TRBV7-3 and TRBJ2-1, the complete variable domain reads GAGVSQTPSNKVTEKGKYVELRCDPISGHTALYWYRQSLGQGPEFLIYFQGTGAADDSGLPNDRFFAVRPEGSVSTLKIQRTERGDSAVYLCASSPGVYYNEQFFGPGTRLTVL.

This clone showed up just once. The gene calls are TRBV5-6 and TRBJ2-3, with a tentative D call TRBD2 (5 bases). Germline V lookup: CDR1 SGHDT, CDR2 YYEEEE. The V end was cut by 4 bases, the J end by 1 base, with 10 bases between. The CDR3 runs to 14 residues. The CDR3 region is CASSRSGRTDTQYF. The CDR3 DNA follows: TGTGCCAGCAGCCGGAGCGGCCGCACAGATACGCAGTATTTT.

The chain couples TRBV6-4 to TRBJ2-2, with D unresolved. Trimming left V 2 bases short and J 6 bases short, with 10 bases between. Germline assignment: CDR1 MRHNA and CDR2 SNTAGT. This CDR3 is 14 amino acids long. CDR3 DNA sequence: TGTGCCAGCAGTGACCGGGTTCTTGCCGGGGAGCTGTTTTTT. It specifies CASSDRVLAGELFF.

In this sample, this clone turned up once. The rearrangement links TRBV28 to TRBJ2-3; maybe TRBD2 (6 bases). Trimming removed 2 bases at V and 3 bases at J, with 9 bases between. Looked up from germline, CDR1 is MDHEN and CDR2 is SYDVKM. CDR3 length: 14 residues. The CDR3 protein is CASSLAGLTDTQYF. The CDR3 DNA follows: TGTGCCAGCAGTTTAGCGGGACTTACAGATACGCAGTATTTT. The full variable domain, with the rest looked up from reference TRBV28 and TRBJ2-3, is DVKVTQSSRYLVKRTGEKVFLECVQDMDHENMFWYRQDPGLGLRLIYFSYDVKMKEKGDIPEGYSVSREKKERFSLILESASTNQTSMYLCASSLAGLTDTQYFGPGTRLTVL.

This chain links TRBV6-6 with TRBJ2-7; TRBD2 might be the D (6 bases). Germline values: CDR1 MNHNY, CDR2 SVGAGI (reference sequence). The CDR3 is made up of 15 amino acids. V shed 0 bases and J shed 2 bases, with 11 bases lying between them. CDR3 residues: CASSYSNSGAYEQYF. CDR3 bases: TGTGCCAGCAGTTACTCGAACTCGGGAGCCTACGAGCAGTACTTC.

The V call is TRBV5-6, the J call TRBJ1-1; 9 nucleotides line up with TRBD1. J was trimmed by 4 bases and V by 1 base; bases with no gene match: 11. The CDR3 covers 17 residues. In germline, CDR1 is SGHDT, CDR2 YYEEEE. The CDR3 sequence: CASSLTGGGGGGTEAFF. The CDR3, as DNA: TGTGCCAGCAGCTTGACAGGGGGCGGGGGCGGAGGCACTGAAGCTTTCTTT.

The V and J genes are TRBV7-2 and TRBJ1-1; D not certain. Trimming removed 5 bases at V and 11 bases at J, with 12 bases between. This CDR3 is built from 11 residues. The V gene's germline CDR1 is SGHTA and CDR2 FQGNSA. CDR3 DNA: TGTGCCAGCAGCGACGGAGTTTGGGCTTTCTTT. Translated, it gives CASSDGVWAFF.